This T cell receptor beta chain originates from a study of memory CD4+ T cells and cytomegalovirus serostatus. Background on the study: Of the healthy Belgian adults, 8 to 10 were CMV seropositive and approximately 24 seronegative.

To note about this clone: As yet, its antigen is unknown.

Single viable CD3+CD4+CD8-CD45RO+ cells were sorted as the memory CD4+ T cells. Serum IgG to CMV pp150, pp28, p38 and p52 defined serostatus. Points from the study as a whole: The CMV-associated TCR signature appears largely within the CD4+ memory repertoire. Median bootstrapped AUC for CMV status was about 0.94 originally, around 0.91 US-trained.

TCRdb's table, derived via immunoSEQ multiplex PCR, lists solely in-frame clones and lacks some. The sample carries some 50,000 clones, just over 75% recorded once. Trimming pared 6 bases from V and 9 bases from J, leaving 12 bases between. From germline, CDR1 is MNHNY and CDR2 SVGAGI (reference sequence). The CDR3 length is 12 residues. The specimen was memory CD4+ T cells from blood. The chain has TRBV6-6 and TRBJ2-1, with D perhaps assigned TRBD1 or TRBD2 (5 bases each). This clonotype originated in an adult in good health and CMV-seronegative. CDR3 sequence (DNA): TGTGCCAGCAGCGACAGAGCGGCTGAGCAGTTCTTC. Residues: CASSDRAAEQFF.